This T cell receptor (beta chain) was profiled in a study of cytomegalovirus exposure and HLA in healthy donors. PCR primers comprised 60 Vbeta and 13 Jbeta primers. Authors' data handling: As a later analysis found, there were 70 million to 90 million unique TCR beta chains, of which roughly 11 million were shared. The protocol was immunoSEQ multiplex PCR, while the TCRdb copy is restricted to in-frame clones and leaves out a portion. That table supplies the V and J calls and clone size; D and trimming were determined from the DNA. This table holds 150,000 to 200,000 clones, around four fifths found once. The study, taken as a whole, reports: Later analysis demonstrated an association between a missense DCLRE1C variant and TCR beta V- and J-gene trimming. Earlier analysis found most TCR beta V segments productive about 87% or about 30% of the time.

Regarding this clone: Antigen specificity is unknown.

The sequenced sample was PBMCs. The sequence was obtained from a man aged 18 to 35 in good health and CMV-seronegative.

As DNA, the CDR3 is TGTGCCAGCAGCTCCCGACTAGGCGTTCGGGCCTACGAGCAGTACTTC. Residues: CASSSRLGVRAYEQYF. This chain uses TRBV5-4 with TRBJ2-7; a possible D gene is TRBD2 (6 bases). V lost 3 bases and J 2 bases, leaving 18 bases between the germline ends. This CDR3 is 16 amino acids long. Germline loops: CDR1 SGHNT, CDR2 YYREEE (reference sequence).